These T cell receptor beta chains were read from a single sample in a study of blood T cell repertoires in COVID-19. TCRdb keeps only in-frame clones here, not all; method: immunoSEQ multiplex PCR. The sample gives 5,500 to 6,500 clones, roughly 84% of which show up once; 9.5% to 15% is in the top ten. The specimen was peripheral blood. The receptor source for this set is a human donor with active COVID-19. The donor label of this sample is uncertain. The CDR3 runs from the conserved cysteine through the conserved F or W. The order of the fields is D gene, clone size, J gene, V gene, CDR3 protein, CDR3 DNA. A D gene is named only where the DNA matches it firmly. Only some rows state a clone size, as once, few, many or a class for expanded clones.

d_gene: TRBD2
abundance: .
j_gene: TRBJ2-1
v_gene: TRBV6-2/TRBV6-3
CDR3aa: CASSFGTSGEEEQFF
CDR3nt: TGTGCCAGCAGTTTCGGGACTAGCGGGGAAGAAGAGCAGTTCTTC

d_gene: .
abundance: .
j_gene: TRBJ1-3
v_gene: TRBV6-5
CDR3aa: CASTYSSGNTIYF
CDR3nt: TGTGCCAGCACCTATAGCTCTGGAAACACCATATATTTT

d_gene: .
abundance: .
j_gene: TRBJ1-1
v_gene: TRBV6-5
CDR3aa: CASSYSGLSKPEAFF
CDR3nt: TGTGCCAGCAGTTACTCGGGGCTAAGCAAGCCTGAAGCTTTCTTT

d_gene: .
abundance: .
j_gene: TRBJ1-3
v_gene: TRBV6-1
CDR3aa: CASSELTDGNTIYF
CDR3nt: TGTGCCAGCAGTGAACTAACAGATGGAAACACCATATATTTT

d_gene: .
abundance: .
j_gene: TRBJ2-5
v_gene: TRBV27
CDR3aa: CASSGMTEIQYF
CDR3nt: TGTGCCAGCAGTGGAATGACAGAGATCCAGTACTTC

d_gene: TRBD2
abundance: .
j_gene: TRBJ2-7
v_gene: TRBV5-1
CDR3aa: CASSPGTSGSNEQYF
CDR3nt: TGCGCCAGCAGCCCCGGGACTAGCGGGAGTAACGAGCAGTACTTC

d_gene: .
abundance: few
j_gene: TRBJ2-5
v_gene: TRBV20-1
CDR3aa: CSADNQETQYF
CDR3nt: TGCAGTGCGGACAACCAAGAGACCCAGTACTTC

d_gene: .
abundance: few
j_gene: TRBJ2-7
v_gene: TRBV5-1
CDR3aa: CASSLLGGEQYF
CDR3nt: TGCGCCAGCAGCTTGTTGGGGGGAGAGCAGTACTTC

d_gene: TRBD1
abundance: .
j_gene: TRBJ1-1
v_gene: TRBV7-8
CDR3aa: CASSSPGQGFTEAFF
CDR3nt: TGTGCCAGCAGCTCCCCCGGACAGGGATTCACTGAAGCTTTCTTT

d_gene: .
abundance: few
j_gene: TRBJ2-1
v_gene: TRBV7-9
CDR3aa: CASSINNEQFF
CDR3nt: TGTGCCAGCAGCATTAACAATGAGCAGTTCTTC

d_gene: TRBD1
abundance: .
j_gene: TRBJ1-4
v_gene: TRBV24-1
CDR3aa: CATSDLLSGQGNEKLFF
CDR3nt: TGTGCCACCAGTGATTTGCTCTCGGGACAGGGAAATGAAAAACTGTTTTTT

d_gene: .
abundance: .
j_gene: TRBJ2-1
v_gene: TRBV6-4
CDR3aa: CASSTDSSYNEQFF
CDR3nt: TGTGCCAGCAGTACGGACTCGTCCTACAATGAGCAGTTCTTC

d_gene: .
abundance: few
j_gene: TRBJ1-5
v_gene: TRBV6-6
CDR3aa: CASSPQGTSNQPQHF
CDR3nt: TGTGCCAGCAGCCCACAGGGAACTAGCAATCAGCCCCAGCATTTT

d_gene: .
abundance: once
j_gene: TRBJ1-2
v_gene: TRBV7-2
CDR3aa: CASSLERQTLNYGYTF
CDR3nt: TGTGCCAGCAGCTTAGAGCGGCAAACACTAAACTATGGCTACACCTTC

d_gene: TRBD1
abundance: .
j_gene: TRBJ2-7
v_gene: TRBV7-8
CDR3aa: CASSLDQGASREQYF
CDR3nt: TGTGCCAGCAGCTTGGACCAGGGGGCGTCTCGCGAGCAGTACTTC

d_gene: .
abundance: .
j_gene: TRBJ2-2
v_gene: TRBV19
CDR3aa: CASSILGSSNTGELFF
CDR3nt: TGTGCCAGTAGTATCCTTGGCAGTTCGAACACCGGGGAGCTGTTTTTT

d_gene: TRBD2
abundance: .
j_gene: TRBJ2-5
v_gene: TRBV11-2
CDR3aa: CASSYALTAGGEQETQYF
CDR3nt: TGTGCCAGCAGCTACGCACTCACAGCGGGGGGCGAACAAGAGACCCAGTACTTC

d_gene: TRBD1
abundance: .
j_gene: TRBJ2-3
v_gene: TRBV11-1
CDR3aa: CASSLRQGNTDTQYF
CDR3nt: TGTGCCAGCAGCCTGCGACAGGGTAACACAGATACGCAGTATTTT

d_gene: .
abundance: .
j_gene: TRBJ2-7
v_gene: TRBV10-3
CDR3aa: CAIRGGGLAGYSYEQYF
CDR3nt: TGTGCCATCAGGGGCGGGGGCTTAGCGGGCTACTCCTACGAGCAGTACTTC

d_gene: .
abundance: .
j_gene: TRBJ1-1
v_gene: TRBV14
CDR3aa: CASSLGQFMNTEAFF
CDR3nt: TGTGCCAGCAGCCTAGGACAGTTCATGAACACTGAAGCTTTCTTT

d_gene: .
abundance: .
j_gene: TRBJ2-5
v_gene: TRBV6-1
CDR3aa: CASSDRGWGETQYF
CDR3nt: TGTGCCAGCAGTGACAGGGGTTGGGGTGAGACCCAGTACTTC

d_gene: .
abundance: .
j_gene: TRBJ1-3
v_gene: TRBV9
CDR3aa: CASSPHERAGSGNTIYF
CDR3nt: TGTGCCAGCAGCCCCCATGAACGGGCGGGGTCTGGAAACACCATATATTTT

d_gene: TRBD1
abundance: .
j_gene: TRBJ1-1
v_gene: TRBV30
CDR3aa: CAWSVRGSAEAFF
CDR3nt: TGTGCCTGGAGTGTCAGGGGGAGCGCTGAAGCTTTCTTT

d_gene: .
abundance: once
j_gene: TRBJ1-2
v_gene: TRBV3-1/TRBV3-2
CDR3aa: CASIPPGGMHGYTF
CDR3nt: TGTGCCAGCATCCCACCTGGAGGTATGCATGGCTACACCTTC

d_gene: .
abundance: .
j_gene: TRBJ2-6
v_gene: TRBV6-6
CDR3aa: CASSYVVSGANVLTF
CDR3nt: TGTGCCAGCAGTTACGTAGTCTCTGGGGCCAACGTCCTGACTTTC

d_gene: TRBD2
abundance: .
j_gene: TRBJ2-5
v_gene: TRBV19
CDR3aa: CASSIVVTSGQETQYF
CDR3nt: TGTGCCAGTAGTATAGTGGTGACTAGCGGACAAGAGACCCAGTACTTC

d_gene: TRBD1
abundance: .
j_gene: TRBJ2-7
v_gene: TRBV10-2
CDR3aa: CASINDRGSNYEQYF
CDR3nt: TGCGCCAGCATAAATGACAGGGGATCGAACTACGAGCAGTACTTC

d_gene: .
abundance: .
j_gene: TRBJ1-6
v_gene: TRBV10-3
CDR3aa: CAISEYGGVNSPLHF
CDR3nt: TGTGCCATCAGTGAGTACGGAGGGGTGAATTCACCCCTCCACTTT

d_gene: TRBD2
abundance: .
j_gene: TRBJ2-3
v_gene: TRBV9
CDR3aa: CASRKAGAFTDTQYF
CDR3nt: TGTGCCAGCAGAAAAGCGGGAGCCTTCACAGATACGCAGTATTTT

d_gene: .
abundance: few
j_gene: TRBJ2-7
v_gene: TRBV5-4
CDR3aa: CASSSGAGSLNKGAEQYF
CDR3nt: TGTGCCAGCAGCTCGGGGGCCGGGAGCCTTAACAAGGGGGCCGAGCAGTACTTC

d_gene: TRBD1
abundance: .
j_gene: TRBJ1-5
v_gene: TRBV3-1/TRBV3-2
CDR3aa: CASSQEQGSNQPQHF
CDR3nt: TGTGCCAGCAGCCAAGAACAGGGGAGCAATCAGCCCCAGCATTTT

d_gene: .
abundance: .
j_gene: TRBJ2-1
v_gene: TRBV27
CDR3aa: CASSPPAGGRNNEQFF
CDR3nt: TGTGCCAGCAGTCCGCCGGCGGGTGGGAGAAACAATGAGCAGTTCTTC

d_gene: .
abundance: .
j_gene: TRBJ2-1
v_gene: TRBV11-2
CDR3aa: CASSPSGVRNEQFF
CDR3nt: TGTGCCAGCAGCCCCTCCGGAGTCCGGAATGAGCAGTTCTTC

d_gene: .
abundance: .
j_gene: TRBJ2-7
v_gene: TRBV18
CDR3aa: CASSPERDSRIDRQYF
CDR3nt: TGTGCCAGCTCACCGGAAAGAGACAGCCGCATTGATAGGCAGTACTTC

d_gene: TRBD2
abundance: .
j_gene: TRBJ2-1
v_gene: TRBV7-8
CDR3aa: CASSGDAGGSYNEQFF
CDR3nt: TGTGCCAGCAGCGGAGATGCGGGAGGGTCCTACAATGAGCAGTTCTTC

d_gene: TRBD1
abundance: .
j_gene: TRBJ1-1
v_gene: TRBV19
CDR3aa: CASSAKTGAEAFF
CDR3nt: TGTGCCAGTAGTGCGAAGACAGGGGCTGAAGCTTTCTTT

d_gene: TRBD1
abundance: .
j_gene: TRBJ1-2
v_gene: TRBV27
CDR3aa: CASRTGFGYGYTF
CDR3nt: TGTGCCAGCAGGACAGGGTTTGGCTATGGCTACACCTTC

d_gene: TRBD2
abundance: .
j_gene: TRBJ2-1
v_gene: TRBV4-1
CDR3aa: CASSLGLVFGEQFF
CDR3nt: TGCGCCAGCAGCCTGGGACTAGTATTCGGTGAGCAGTTCTTC

d_gene: .
abundance: few
j_gene: TRBJ1-1
v_gene: TRBV7-9
CDR3aa: CASSPGQTNTEAFF
CDR3nt: TGTGCCAGCAGCCCAGGACAGACCAACACTGAAGCTTTCTTT

d_gene: .
abundance: few
j_gene: TRBJ2-7
v_gene: TRBV5-4
CDR3aa: CASSLGTTRDEQYF
CDR3nt: TGTGCCAGCAGCTTGGGTACGACTAGGGATGAGCAGTACTTC

d_gene: TRBD1
abundance: few
j_gene: TRBJ2-7
v_gene: TRBV29-1
CDR3aa: CSVGKGASYEQYF
CDR3nt: TGCAGCGTTGGGAAGGGGGCCTCCTACGAGCAGTACTTC

d_gene: TRBD1
abundance: .
j_gene: TRBJ1-2
v_gene: TRBV6-5
CDR3aa: CASSYRSLGQLPHTF
CDR3nt: TGTGCCAGCAGTTACCGATCCTTGGGACAGCTTCCTCACACCTTC

d_gene: TRBD2
abundance: .
j_gene: TRBJ2-3
v_gene: TRBV7-9
CDR3aa: CASSLNRGGDTDTQYF
CDR3nt: TGTGCCAGCAGCTTAAACCGGGGGGGTGACACAGATACGCAGTATTTT

d_gene: .
abundance: .
j_gene: TRBJ1-3
v_gene: TRBV3-1/TRBV3-2
CDR3aa: CASSQASGGNTIYF
CDR3nt: TGTGCCAGCAGCCAAGCTTCAGGTGGAAACACCATATATTTT

d_gene: .
abundance: .
j_gene: TRBJ2-3
v_gene: TRBV25-1
CDR3aa: CASSDTAPQEDTQYF
CDR3nt: TGTGCCAGCAGTGATACGGCTCCCCAGGAAGATACGCAGTATTTT